This TCR beta chain came from a study of sequential checkpoint blockade in melanoma (dated by TCRdb to between 2018 and 2021). About the full investigation: In a 1:1 randomization, patients received either first-line nivolumab then ipilimumab (arm A) or ipilimumab then nivolumab (arm B). Maintenance nivolumab came after each of the two trial sequences. Overall study results and their limits: The model for predicting response that combines TCR metrics with mutation burden needs to be validated in larger, independent patient cohorts.

V is cut back by 1 base and J by 6 bases, with 5 bases in the junction unmatched. The cysteine opens and the phenylalanine closes a CDR3 of 16 amino acids. Only the CDR3 part of the read is kept: 48 bases, read in frame from the first base. Based on the germline V gene, the CDR1 and CDR2 sequences are SGHTS and YDEGEE. As to this clone: Its binding antigen is unknown. No qualities accompany the bases; no much larger clone lies one base away.

The intended sense of this specimen's treatment or condition label: randomized to nivolumab then ipilimumab (arm A) or the reverse (arm B). No trial patient had received prior DNA-damaging chemotherapy. Live CD3+CD8+ cells negative for CD19 and CD56 were sorted from thawed PBMCs on a FACS Aria II flow cytometer. Samples came from patients with melanoma in CheckMate 064, a randomized, open-label phase II trial of sequential checkpoint blockade. Leukapheresis was used to collect peripheral blood mononuclear cells, which were then purified with Ficoll-Paque and frozen in human serum with about 9.3% DMSO. Immediately after sorting, the purity of sorted blood CD3+CD8+ cells was verified to be >95%, after which DNA was extracted. TCRbeta CDR3 regions were immunosequenced from genomic DNA with the immunoSEQ Assay. Prior to high-throughput sequencing, genomic DNA was amplified by bias-controlled multiplex PCR. The paper's processing steps were these. To quantify the absolute abundance of each unique TCRbeta CDR3 region, the sequences were collapsed and filtered. Clonality was defined as 1 minus Pielou's evenness and was calculated using productive rearrangements only. A previously published method was used to identify clones whose frequencies were significantly greater in on-treatment samples than in baseline samples. The table was pulled from immuneACCESS by TCRdb, which kept in-frame rearrangements only. Such tables lose some clones; where checked, under half of the loss comes from unresolved V genes, and the rest has no known cause. V, J and clone size are those of that table, while D and trimming were read from the DNA. Within this sample are about 19,000 clones, with about four fifths of them counted one time only. 36% of the sample is held by the ten biggest clonotypes.

This TCR was sampled from a human donor with melanoma. This specimen was CD8+ T cells sorted from blood (inferred from file names), taken from a patient given nivolumab and ipilimumab in sequence. In this chain, TRBV5-8 is recombined with TRBJ1-5, with TRBD1 matching 12 junction bases. The CDR3 loop reads CASSLSRDRGPQPQHF. The DNA sequence follows: TGTGCCAGCAGCTTGAGCCGGGACAGGGGGCCTCAGCCCCAGCATTTT.